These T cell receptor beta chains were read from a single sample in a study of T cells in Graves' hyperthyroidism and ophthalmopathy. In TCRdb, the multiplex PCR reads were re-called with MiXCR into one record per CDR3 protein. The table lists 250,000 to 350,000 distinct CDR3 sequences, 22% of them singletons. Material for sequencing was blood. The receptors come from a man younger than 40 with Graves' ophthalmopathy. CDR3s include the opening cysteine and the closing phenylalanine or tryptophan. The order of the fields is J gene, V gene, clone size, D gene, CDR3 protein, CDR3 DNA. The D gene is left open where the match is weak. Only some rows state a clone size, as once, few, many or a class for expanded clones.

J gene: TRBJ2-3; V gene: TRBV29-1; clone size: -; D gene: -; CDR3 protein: CSVGGPDTQYF; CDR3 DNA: TGCAGCGTTGGGGGACCGGATACGCAGTATTTT
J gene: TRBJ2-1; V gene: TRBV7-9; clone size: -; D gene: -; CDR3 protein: CASSLTINNEQFF; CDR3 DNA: TGTGCCAGCAGCTTAACTATTAACAATGAGCAGTTCTTC
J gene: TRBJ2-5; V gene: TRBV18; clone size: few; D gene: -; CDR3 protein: CASSPVSAETQYF; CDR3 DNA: TGTGCCAGCTCACCCGTCTCGGCTGAGACCCAGTACTTC
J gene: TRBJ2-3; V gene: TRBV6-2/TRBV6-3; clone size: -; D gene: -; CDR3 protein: CASSTTHGPSDTQYF; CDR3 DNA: TGTGCCAGCAGTACCACCCACGGACCTTCAGATACGCAGTATTTT
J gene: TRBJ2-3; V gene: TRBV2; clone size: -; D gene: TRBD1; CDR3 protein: CASSEGPSGTGGWTDTQYF; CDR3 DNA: TGTGCCAGCAGTGAGGGGCCCAGCGGGACAGGGGGCTGGACAGATACGCAGTATTTT
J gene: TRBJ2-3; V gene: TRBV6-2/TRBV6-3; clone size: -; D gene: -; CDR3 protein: CASRGGRDTQYF; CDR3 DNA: TGTGCCAGCAGGGGAGGCCGAGATACGCAGTATTTT
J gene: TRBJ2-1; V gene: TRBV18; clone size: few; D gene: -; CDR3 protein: CASSLPSGGEQFF; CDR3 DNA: TGTGCCAGCTCACTCCCCTCAGGCGGCGAGCAGTTCTTC
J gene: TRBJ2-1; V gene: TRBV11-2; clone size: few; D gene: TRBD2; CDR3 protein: CASSSRGRGHHWRNEQFF; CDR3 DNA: TGTGCCAGCAGCTCACGAGGGAGGGGCCATCATTGGAGAAATGAGCAGTTCTTC
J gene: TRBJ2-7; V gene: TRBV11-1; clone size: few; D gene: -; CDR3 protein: CASSLAQGTSEQYF; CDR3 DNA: TGTGCCAGCAGCTTAGCGCAGGGGACAAGCGAGCAGTACTTC
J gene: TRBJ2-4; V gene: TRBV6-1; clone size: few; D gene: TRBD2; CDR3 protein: CASSPGLAGVNIQYF; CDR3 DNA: TGTGCCAGCAGCCCCGGACTAGCGGGAGTCAACATTCAGTACTTC
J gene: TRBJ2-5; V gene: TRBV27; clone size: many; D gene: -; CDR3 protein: CASSLSGETQYF; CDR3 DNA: TGTGCCAGCAGCTTAAGCGGCGAGACCCAGTACTTC
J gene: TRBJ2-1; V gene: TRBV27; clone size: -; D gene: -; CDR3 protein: CASSSTGLGGEQFF; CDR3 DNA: TGTGCCAGCAGTTCCACGGGACTTGGGGGCGAGCAGTTCTTC
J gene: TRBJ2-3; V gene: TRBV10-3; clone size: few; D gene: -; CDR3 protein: CAISVGLSTDTQYF; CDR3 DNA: TGTGCCATCAGTGTGGGACTTAGCACAGATACGCAGTATTTT
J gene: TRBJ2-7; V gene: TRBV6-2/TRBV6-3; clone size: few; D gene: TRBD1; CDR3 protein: CASRRGQGGYEQYF; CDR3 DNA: TGTGCCAGCAGAAGGGGACAGGGGGGCTACGAGCAGTACTTC
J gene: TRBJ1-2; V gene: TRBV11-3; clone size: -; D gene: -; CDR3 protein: CASSPTGGPSYGYTF; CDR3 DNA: TGTGCCAGCAGCCCGACGGGGGGGCCATCCTATGGCTACACCTTC
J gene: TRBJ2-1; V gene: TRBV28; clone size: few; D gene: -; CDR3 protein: CASSLPASGVGEQFF; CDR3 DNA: TGTGCCAGCAGTTTACCTGCAAGTGGAGTCGGCGAGCAGTTCTTC
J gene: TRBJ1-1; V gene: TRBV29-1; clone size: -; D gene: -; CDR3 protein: CSVVSYTEAFF; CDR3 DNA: TGCAGCGTTGTGTCGTACACTGAAGCTTTCTTT
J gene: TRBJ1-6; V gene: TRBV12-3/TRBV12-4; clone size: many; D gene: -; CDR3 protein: CASSGERTGNSPLHF; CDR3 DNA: TGTGCCAGCAGTGGAGAACGGACGGGTAATTCACCCCTCCACTTT
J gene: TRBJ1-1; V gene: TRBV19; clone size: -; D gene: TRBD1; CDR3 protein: CASSPLTGFANTEAFF; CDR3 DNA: TGTGCCAGTAGCCCATTGACAGGGTTCGCGAACACTGAAGCTTTCTTT
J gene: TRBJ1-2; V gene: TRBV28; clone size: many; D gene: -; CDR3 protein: CASRSLGARGYTF; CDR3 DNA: TGTGCCAGCAGGTCGCTGGGGGCGCGGGGCTACACCTTC
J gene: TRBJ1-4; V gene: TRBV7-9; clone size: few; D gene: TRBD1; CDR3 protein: CASSGPWEGASEKLFF; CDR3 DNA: TGTGCCAGCAGCGGACCGTGGGAGGGGGCTTCTGAAAAACTGTTTTTT
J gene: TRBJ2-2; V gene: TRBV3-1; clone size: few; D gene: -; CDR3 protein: CASSQVGSSGGELFF; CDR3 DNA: TGTGCCAGCAGCCAAGTAGGGAGTAGCGGCGGGGAGCTGTTTTTT
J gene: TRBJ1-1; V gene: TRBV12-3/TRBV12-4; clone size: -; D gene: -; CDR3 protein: CASRTSHPDRRNTEAFF; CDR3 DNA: TGTGCCAGCAGGACGTCCCACCCAGACAGGCGGAACACTGAAGCTTTCTTT
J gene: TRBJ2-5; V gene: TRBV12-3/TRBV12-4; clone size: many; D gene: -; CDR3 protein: CASSQTNQETQYF; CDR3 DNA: TGTGCCAGCAGTCAGACAAATCAAGAGACCCAGTACTTC
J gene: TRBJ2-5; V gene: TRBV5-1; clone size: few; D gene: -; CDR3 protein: CASSPTRRETQYF; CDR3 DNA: TGCGCCAGCAGCCCGACTAGGAGGGAGACCCAGTACTTC
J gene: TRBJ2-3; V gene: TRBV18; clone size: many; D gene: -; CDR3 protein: CASSPRLTVTDTQYF; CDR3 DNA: TGTGCCAGCTCACCCAGGTTGACCGTCACAGATACGCAGTATTTT
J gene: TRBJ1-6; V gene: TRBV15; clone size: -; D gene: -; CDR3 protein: CATSTRQDSPLHF; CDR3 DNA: TGTGCCACCAGCACCCGACAGGATTCACCCCTCCACTTT
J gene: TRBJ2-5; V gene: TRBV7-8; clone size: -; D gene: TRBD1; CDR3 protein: CASSPGTGAETQYF; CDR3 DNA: TGTGCCAGCAGCCCCGGGACAGGAGCAGAGACCCAGTACTTC
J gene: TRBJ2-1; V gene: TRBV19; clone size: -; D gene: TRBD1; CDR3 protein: CASSTGQYNEQFF; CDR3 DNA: TGTGCCAGTAGTACGGGACAGTACAATGAGCAGTTCTTC
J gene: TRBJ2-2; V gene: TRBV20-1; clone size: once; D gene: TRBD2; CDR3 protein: CSARDYSSGPNTGELFF; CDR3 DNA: TGCAGTGCTAGAGATTATTCTAGCGGTCCGAACACCGGGGAGCTGTTTTTT
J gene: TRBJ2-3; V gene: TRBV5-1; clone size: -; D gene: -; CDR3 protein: CASSRDQATQYF; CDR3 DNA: TGCGCCAGCAGCCGTGACCAGGCTACGCAGTATTTT
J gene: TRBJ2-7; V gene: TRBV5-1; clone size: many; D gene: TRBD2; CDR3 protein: CASSLSPGLADYEQYF; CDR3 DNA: TGCGCCAGCAGCTTGTCCCCGGGACTAGCGGACTACGAGCAGTACTTC
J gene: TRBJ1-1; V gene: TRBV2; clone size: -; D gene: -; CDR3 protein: CASFRDNTEAFF; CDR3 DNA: TGTGCCAGCTTCAGGGACAACACTGAAGCTTTCTTT
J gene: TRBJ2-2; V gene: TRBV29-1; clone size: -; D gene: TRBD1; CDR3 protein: CSVGRQGDTGELFF; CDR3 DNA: TGCAGCGTCGGACGACAGGGCGACACCGGGGAGCTGTTTTTT
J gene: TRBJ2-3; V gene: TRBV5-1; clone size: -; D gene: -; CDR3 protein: CASGSADTQYF; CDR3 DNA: TGCGCCAGCGGGTCGGCAGATACGCAGTATTTT
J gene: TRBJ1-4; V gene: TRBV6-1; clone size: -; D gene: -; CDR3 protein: CASTGVEKLFF; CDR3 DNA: TGTGCCAGCACTGGAGTAGAAAAACTGTTTTTT
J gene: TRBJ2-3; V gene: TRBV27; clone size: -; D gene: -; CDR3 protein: CASSLSGKRTDTQYF; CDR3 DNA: TGTGCCAGCAGTTTAAGTGGGAAACGCACAGATACGCAGTATTTT
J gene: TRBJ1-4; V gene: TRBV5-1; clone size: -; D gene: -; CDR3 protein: CASSYRGPNEKLFF; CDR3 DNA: TGCGCCAGCAGCTACCGGGGCCCTAATGAAAAACTGTTTTTT
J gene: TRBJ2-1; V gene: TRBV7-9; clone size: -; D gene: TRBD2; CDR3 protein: CASSLKLAANNEQFF; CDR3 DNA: TGTGCCAGCAGCTTGAAACTAGCGGCTAACAATGAGCAGTTCTTC
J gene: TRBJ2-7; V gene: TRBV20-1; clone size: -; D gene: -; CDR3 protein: CSVPTRSYEQYF; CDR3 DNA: TGCAGTGTCCCGACCAGATCCTACGAGCAGTACTTC
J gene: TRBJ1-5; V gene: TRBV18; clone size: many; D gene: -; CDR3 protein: CASSRSDRNQPQHF; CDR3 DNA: TGTGCCAGCTCACGATCAGACAGGAATCAGCCCCAGCATTTT
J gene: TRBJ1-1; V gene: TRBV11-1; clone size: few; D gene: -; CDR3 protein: CASSLGGRSTEAFF; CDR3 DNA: TGTGCCAGCAGCTTGGGGGGCCGGTCCACTGAAGCTTTCTTT
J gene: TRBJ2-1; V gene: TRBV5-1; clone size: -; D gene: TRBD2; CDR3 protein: CASSLAAGGYNEQFF; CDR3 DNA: TGCGCCAGCAGCTTGGCCGCGGGAGGGTACAATGAGCAGTTCTTC
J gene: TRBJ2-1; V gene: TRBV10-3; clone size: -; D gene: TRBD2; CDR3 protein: CATGTTYNEQFF; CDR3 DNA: TGTGCCACCGGGACTACATACAATGAGCAGTTCTTC
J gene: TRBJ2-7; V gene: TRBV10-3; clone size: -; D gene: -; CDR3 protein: CAVSHNSYMPYEQYF; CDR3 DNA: TGTGCCGTCAGTCACAACTCGTATATGCCCTACGAGCAGTACTTC
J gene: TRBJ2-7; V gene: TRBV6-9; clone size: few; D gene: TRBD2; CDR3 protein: CASSYFQSPGTSGDDNPYEQYF; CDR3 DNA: TGTGCCAGCAGTTACTTCCAGAGCCCCGGGACTAGCGGGGATGATAATCCCTACGAGCAGTACTTC
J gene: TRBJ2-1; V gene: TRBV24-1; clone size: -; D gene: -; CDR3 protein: CATQGGRGQFF; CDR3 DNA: TGTGCCACCCAGGGGGGACGGGGACAGTTCTTC
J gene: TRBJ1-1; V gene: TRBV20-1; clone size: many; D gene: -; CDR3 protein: CSARDTRGSRHTEAFF; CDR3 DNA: TGCAGTGCTAGAGATACGAGGGGGTCGCGGCACACTGAAGCTTTCTTT
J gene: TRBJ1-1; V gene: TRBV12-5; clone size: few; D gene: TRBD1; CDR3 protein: CASGSPGTGSLNTEAFF; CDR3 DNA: TGTGCTAGTGGTTCCCCCGGGACAGGCTCTCTGAACACTGAAGCTTTCTTT
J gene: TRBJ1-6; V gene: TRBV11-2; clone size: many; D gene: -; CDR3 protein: CASSSRGDGSNSPLHF; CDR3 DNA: TGTGCCAGCAGCTCCCGAGGGGACGGATCTAATTCACCCCTCCACTTT